What follows are 26 T cell receptor beta chains derived from one specimen sequenced in a study of OX40 agonist ivuxolimab in advanced cancers. The table came from immunoSEQ multiplex PCR; TCRdb's copy has only in-frame clones and leaves some out. The repertoire has over 70,000 clones, 85% to 90% of them found once; the top ten carry about 7.2%. The material was CD4+ or CD8+ T cells sorted from blood, obtained in a trial of the OX40 agonist ivuxolimab. The receptors come from an adult with an advanced solid tumor such as melanoma, head and neck, liver or kidney cancer.

The rearrangement uses TRBV7-9 and TRBJ2-1; a weak D match, TRBD1 (6 bases). CDR1 and CDR2 from the germline V gene are SEHNR and FQNEAQ (reference sequence). Trimming removed 5 bases from V and 5 bases from J, with 16 bases in between. This CDR3 spans 15 amino acids. DNA for the CDR3: TGTGCCAGCAGCCCTCAGGGGTTAACCAACAATGAGCAGTTCTTC. Encoded protein: CASSPQGLTNNEQFF.

This clone has just one count. The chain links TRBV5-4 to TRBJ2-3, with 9 bases fitting TRBD1. The CDR3 spans 15 residues. The V segment lost 4 bases and the J segment 4 bases; nucleotides outside the gene matches: 7. From germline, CDR1 is SGHNT and CDR2 YYREEE (reference sequence). CDR3 region: CASSPGQGSADTQYF. The CDR3 bases are TGTGCCAGCAGCCCCGGACAGGGGAGTGCAGATACGCAGTATTTT. The variable domain in full, with the rest retrieved from reference TRBV5-4 and TRBJ2-3, is ETGVTQSPTHLIKTRGQQVTLRCSSQSGHNTVSWYQQALGQGPQFIFQYYREEENGRGNFPPRFSGLQFPNYSSELNVNALELDDSALYLCASSPGQGSADTQYFGPGTRLTVL.

V is TRBV6-6 and J is TRBJ1-2, with D hard to call. This CDR3 comprises 15 residues. The V gene lost 2 bases and the J gene lost 8 bases, with 18 bases spanning the gap. Germline V CDR1 and CDR2: MNHNY, SVGAGI (reference sequence). CDR3 bases: TGTGCCAGCAGTTACGACTCATCTCGTACGGAGGGCTACACCTTC. It codes for CASSYDSSRTEGYTF.

The chain carries TRBV30 and TRBJ1-1; possibly TRBD1 for D (6 bases). V was shortened by 3 bases and J by 6 bases, with 14 bases between the two germline ends. The CDR3 loop spans 13 amino acids. Germline CDR1 is GTSNPN and CDR2 is SVGIG (reference sequence). In nucleotides, the CDR3 is TGTGCCTGGAGCACACAGGGAAGCGCTGAAGCTTTCTTT. It translates to CAWSTQGSAEAFF.

The chain combines TRBV6-1 with TRBJ2-7; the match to TRBD2 covers 7 bases. Germline CDR1 MNHNS, CDR2 SASEGT. J gave up 2 bases and V 5 bases, and 9 bases lay outside the gene matches. The CDR3 totals 15 residues. The CDR3 region is CASSPSSGSPYEQYF. The CDR3 nucleotides read TGTGCCAGCAGTCCGTCTAGCGGATCTCCCTACGAGCAGTACTTC.

The chain combines TRBV2 with TRBJ2-7, with D unresolved. Per the germline V gene, CDR1 is SNHLY and CDR2 is FYNNEI. This CDR3 has 14 residues. V lost 0 bases and J 0 bases, leaving 6 bases between the germline ends. CDR3 nucleotide sequence: TGTGCCAGCAGTGAAGCTACAGTCTCCTACGAGCAGTACTTC. Its protein is CASSEATVSYEQYF.

V is TRBV9 and J is TRBJ2-1; 8 nucleotides align to TRBD2. Trimming removed 1 base from V and 8 bases from J; junction bases left unmatched: 5. The CDR3 spans 14 residues. Germline values: CDR1 SGDLS, CDR2 YYNGEE. The DNA for the CDR3 is TGTGCCAGCAGCGTAATGTCTAGCGGGCATGAGCAGTTCTTC. Its protein is CASSVMSSGHEQFF.

This chain uses TRBV6-5 with TRBJ2-5; the D is unclear. The J call may be in error: the DNA end matches TRBJ2-7 better. CDR1 is MNHEY and CDR2 is SVGAGI in the germline V gene. CDR3 length equals 14 residues. CDR3 sequence: CASSYSSTLYEQYF. CDR3 coding DNA: TGTGCCAGCAGTTACTCGTCAACCTTATACGAGCAGTACTTC.

The rearrangement joins TRBV4-1 to TRBJ1-2; D may be TRBD1 (5 bases). Germline assignment: CDR1 MGHRA and CDR2 YSYEKL. Trimming took 1 base from V and 7 from J, leaving 19 bases between them. This CDR3 region has 16 residues. Written as DNA, the CDR3 is TGCGCCAGCAGCCAAGGGCACGCAGGGAGGAGATCTGGCTACACCTTC. Residues: CASSQGHAGRRSGYTF.

This clone was detected once. This rearrangement joins TRBV7-8 to TRBJ2-7, with D tentatively TRBD2 (6 bases). V shed 7 bases and J shed 3 bases, with 19 bases lying between them. From germline, CDR1 is SGHVS and CDR2 FQNEAQ. The CDR3 sequence is 15 residues long. The chain's CDR3 is CASTPVSGASYEQYF. The CDR3 coding sequence is TGTGCCAGCACCCCAGTCTCGGGAGCGAGCTACGAGCAGTACTTC. Supplemented by reference TRBV7-8 and TRBJ2-7, the full variable domain reads GAGVSQSPRYKVAKRGQDVALRCDPISGHVSLFWYQQALGQGPEFLTYFQNEAQLDKSGLPSDRFFAERPEGSVSTLKIQRTQQEDSAVYLCASTPVSGASYEQYFGPGTRLTVT.

The chain links TRBV15 to TRBJ2-1, with 7 bases aligning to TRBD2. The germline V gene encodes CDR1 LNHNV and CDR2 YYDKDF (reference sequence). This CDR3 has 13 amino acids. V was pared by 1 base and J by 6 bases, with 0 bases of the junction left unmatched. CDR3: CATSRVAGNEQFF. CDR3 nucleotides: TGTGCCACCAGCAGAGTAGCGGGCAATGAGCAGTTCTTC. The whole variable domain, remainder taken from reference TRBV15 and TRBJ2-1, is DAMVIQNPRYQVTQFGKPVTLSCSQTLNHNVMYWYQQKSSQAPKLLFHYYDKDFNNEADTPDNFQSRRPNTSFCFLDIRSPGLGDTAMYLCATSRVAGNEQFFGPGTRLTVL.

This clone occurred a few times. This CDR3 reads CASSGSSYEQYF. The CDR3 coding sequence is TGTGCCAGCAGCGGGAGCTCCTACGAGCAGTACTTC. This chain connects TRBV7-9 to TRBJ2-7; a weak D match, TRBD2 (5 bases). The CDR3 has 12 amino acids. Germline V gives CDR1 SEHNR, CDR2 FQNEAQ (reference sequence). With 5 bases removed from V and 0 bases from J, the gap between germline ends came to 5 bases. Based on the CDR3 plus reference TRBV7-9 and TRBJ2-7, the full variable domain is DTGVSQNPRHKITKRGQNVTFRCDPISEHNRLYWYRQTLGQGPEFLTYFQNEAQLEKSRLLSDRFSAERPKGSFSTLEIQRTEQGDSAMYLCASSGSSYEQYFGPGTRLTVT.

The chain links TRBV13 to TRBJ2-2, with D tentatively TRBD1 (5 bases). The length of the CDR3 is 16 residues. Germline CDR1 PRHDT, CDR2 FYEKMQ (reference sequence). The V gene lost 5 bases and the J gene lost 1 base, with 14 bases spanning the gap. The CDR3 region is CASSTWGRENTGELFF. CDR3 nucleotide sequence: TGTGCCAGCAGCACATGGGGCAGGGAGAACACCGGGGAGCTGTTTTTT.

V is TRBV28 and J is TRBJ1-2; TRBD1 matches 8 bases. This CDR3 has 17 amino acids. V was clipped by 6 bases and J by 0 bases; unmatched bases: 12. CDR1 is MDHEN and CDR2 is SYDVKM in the germline V gene. CDR3 DNA sequence: TGTGCCAGCAGCGAAACCGGGACAGGACACCCTAACTATGGCTACACCTTC. Translated, it gives CASSETGTGHPNYGYTF.

The gene calls are TRBV19 and TRBJ2-7, with D uncertain. The CDR3 is 14 residues long. In germline, CDR1 is LNHDA, CDR2 SQIVND (reference sequence). V lost 1 base to trimming and J lost 0 bases, with 7 bases between them. The CDR3 loop is CASSIGYGSYEQYF. For the CDR3, the DNA is TGTGCCAGTAGTATAGGTTACGGCTCCTACGAGCAGTACTTC. Using reference TRBV19 and TRBJ2-7 for the parts outside the CDR3, the full variable domain is DGGITQSPKYLFRKEGQNVTLSCEQNLNHDAMYWYRQDPGQGLRLIYYSQIVNDFQKGDIAEGYSVSREKKESFPLTVTSAQKNPTAFYLCASSIGYGSYEQYFGPGTRLTVT.

The V call is TRBV9, the J call TRBJ2-5; weak D call: TRBD2 (6 bases). Trimming cost V 4 bases and J 3 bases, with 16 bases left between them. The CDR3 sequence is 15 residues long. CDR1 SGDLS and CDR2 YYNGEE come from the germline V gene. The DNA for the CDR3 is TGTGCCAGCAGCCCGGGGGAGCGAGGGGAAGAGACCCAGTACTTC. It translates to CASSPGERGEETQYF.

The genes are TRBV13 and TRBJ2-5; D is undetermined. V dropped 2 bases and J dropped 2 bases, with 12 bases sitting between them. Germline assignment: CDR1 PRHDT and CDR2 FYEKMQ (reference sequence). This CDR3 region has 15 residues. The CDR3 DNA sequence: TGTGCCAGCAGCTTAAATCTGGACCCTCAAGAGACCCAGTACTTC. Protein: CASSLNLDPQETQYF.

The V and J genes are TRBV19 and TRBJ1-2; the D gene is possibly TRBD1 (6 bases). Trimming pared 4 bases from V and 8 bases from J, leaving 14 bases between. CDR1 and CDR2 (germline): LNHDA, SQIVND (reference sequence). CDR3 size: 13 residues. CDR3 nucleotides: TGTGCCAGTAGTACATCTCGACAGGCGGGCTACACCTTC. Its translation: CASSTSRQAGYTF.

This chain links TRBV6-6 with TRBJ1-2, with 8 bases matching TRBD1. The V gene's germline CDR1 is MNHNY and CDR2 SVGAGI (reference sequence). The CDR3 length is 16 residues. After removal of 2 bases from V and 2 bases from J, the junction contained 7 bases not matched to a gene. In DNA, the CDR3 is TGTGCCAGCAGTTACGTCAGGGGGCCCTTCAACTATGGCTACACCTTC. It codes for CASSYVRGPFNYGYTF.

The count of this clone is one. The rearrangement links TRBV6-1 to TRBJ2-1; D is perhaps TRBD1 (5 bases). The CDR3 has 12 residues. The germline CDR1 and CDR2 sequences are MNHNS and SASEGT. The V gene lost 4 bases and the J gene lost 12 bases, with 13 bases spanning the gap. CDR3 sequence: CASSVQGVGQFF. The CDR3 nucleotides read TGTGCCAGCAGTGTCCAAGGGGTTGGGCAGTTCTTC.

This clone was seen just once. The chain links TRBV4-1 to TRBJ2-7; D possibly corresponds to TRBD1 (6 bases). Germline assignment: CDR1 MGHRA and CDR2 YSYEKL. V lost 0 bases, J lost 3 bases, and 18 bases lay in between. The CDR3 totals 17 residues. The chain's CDR3 is CASSQDQIKARGYEQYF. The CDR3 DNA is TGCGCCAGCAGCCAAGATCAAATCAAGGCCAGGGGCTACGAGCAGTACTTC.

The CDR3 spells CAWSPAMYEQYF. The CDR3 DNA reads TGTGCCTGGAGTCCGGCAATGTACGAGCAGTACTTC. The rearrangement links TRBV30 to TRBJ2-7, with D unresolved. V was pared by 2 bases and J by 4 bases, with 9 bases between. This CDR3 contains 12 residues. Germline V gives CDR1 GTSNPN, CDR2 SVGIG (reference sequence). The full variable domain, rest sourced from reference TRBV30 and TRBJ2-7, is SQTIHQWPATLVQPVGSPLSLECTVEGTSNPNLYWYRQAAGRGLQLLFYSVGIGQISSEVPQNLSASRPQDRQFILSSKKLLLSDSGFYLCAWSPAMYEQYFGPGTRLTVT.

CDR3 in DNA: TGTGCCAGCAGTTTTTCCGGCGGAGCAACCTATGGCTACACCTTC. Translating gives CASSFSGGATYGYTF. The chain carries TRBV28 and TRBJ1-2, with D hard to call. V was shortened by 3 bases and J by 4 bases, with 15 bases between the two germline ends. Germline CDR1 and CDR2: MDHEN and SYDVKM. The CDR3 consists of 15 residues.

V gene TRBV19 combines with J gene TRBJ1-1; possible D gene TRBD1, 5 bases. Per the germline V gene, CDR1 is LNHDA and CDR2 is SQIVND (reference sequence). The CDR3 runs 14 residues. The V end was cut by 6 bases, the J end by 1 base, with 12 bases between. The CDR3: CASSLGGQNTEAFF. The CDR3 nucleotides read TGTGCCAGTAGCCTCGGGGGTCAGAACACTGAAGCTTTCTTT.

This clone was recorded once. J is TRBJ2-3 and V is TRBV19; 10 bases are shared with TRBD2. Germline CDR1 LNHDA, CDR2 SQIVND (reference sequence). The CDR3 consists of 16 residues. V lost 6 bases and J lost 4; bases outside the gene matches: 10. The CDR3 sequence is CASRPPSGSGADTQYF. Here the CDR3 DNA reads TGTGCCAGTAGGCCTCCTAGCGGGAGTGGCGCAGATACGCAGTATTTT.

The chain employs TRBV11-3 and TRBJ2-7, with TRBD2 matching over 9 bases. Germline CDR1 SGHNT, CDR2 YENEEA. The J segment lost 1 base and the V segment lost 2 bases, leaving 9 bases of the junction unmatched. The CDR3 runs to 17 residues. DNA for the CDR3: TGTGCCAGCAGCTTATTCTCCTCCAGCGGGGGGTCCTACGAGCAGTACTTC. This translates into CASSLFSSSGGSYEQYF.